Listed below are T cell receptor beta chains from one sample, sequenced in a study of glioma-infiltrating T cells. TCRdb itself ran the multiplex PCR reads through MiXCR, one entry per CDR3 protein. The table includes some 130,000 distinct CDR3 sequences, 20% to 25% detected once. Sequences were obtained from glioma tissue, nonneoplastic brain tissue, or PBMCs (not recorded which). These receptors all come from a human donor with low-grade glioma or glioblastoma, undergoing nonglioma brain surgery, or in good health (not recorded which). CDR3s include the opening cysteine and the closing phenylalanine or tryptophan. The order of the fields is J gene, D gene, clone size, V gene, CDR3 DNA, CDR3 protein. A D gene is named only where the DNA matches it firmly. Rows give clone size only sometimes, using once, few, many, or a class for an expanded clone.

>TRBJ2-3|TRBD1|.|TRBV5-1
TGCGCCAGCAGCTTTAATCCGGGACAGGGGGCAGATACGCAGTATTTT
CASSFNPGQGADTQYF
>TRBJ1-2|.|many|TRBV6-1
TGTGCCAGCACCTTCCTCGCCGGGGAAGGCTACACCTTC
CASTFLAGEGYTF
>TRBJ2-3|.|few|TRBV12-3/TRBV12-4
TGTGCCAGCAGCCTAGGACCGAAGGATACGCAGTATTTT
CASSLGPKDTQYF
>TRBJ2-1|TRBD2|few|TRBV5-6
TGTGCCAGCAGCGTTCTAGCGGGGGGGCTGGATGAGCAGTTCTTC
CASSVLAGGLDEQFF
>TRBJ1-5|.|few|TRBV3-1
TGTGCCAGCAGCCAAGATTGGGGGGTGGCCCAGCATTTT
CASSQDWGVAQHF
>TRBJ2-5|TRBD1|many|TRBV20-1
TGCAGTGCCTCATCGACAGGGGAGGAAGAAGAGACCCAGTACTTC
CSASSTGEEEETQYF
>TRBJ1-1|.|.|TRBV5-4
TGTGCCAGCAGCTTAGCGCCAGGGACCAGCCATGAAGCTTTCTTT
CASSLAPGTSHEAFF
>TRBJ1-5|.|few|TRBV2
TGTGCCAGCAGTGAAAGTTCTGGGGGCAGGGGTCAGCCCCAGCATTTT
CASSESSGGRGQPQHF
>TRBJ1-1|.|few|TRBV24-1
TGTGCCACCAGTGGAAAGGGCCACACTGAAGCTTTCTTT
CATSGKGHTEAFF
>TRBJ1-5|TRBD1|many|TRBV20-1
TGCAGTGCTATCCGACAGGGGGCGCTCGGTCAGCCCCAGCATTTT
CSAIRQGALGQPQHF
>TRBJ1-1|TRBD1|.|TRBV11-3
TGTGCCAGCAGTCCAGGGGGTAGGAACACTGAAGCTTTCTTT
CASSPGGRNTEAFF
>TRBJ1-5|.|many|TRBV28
TGTGCCACAGAGTCTAGCAATCAGCCCCAGCATTTT
CATESSNQPQHF
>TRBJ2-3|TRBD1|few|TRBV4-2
TGTGCCAGCAGCCAAGAGGGACAGGGGGGCACAGATACGCAGTATTTT
CASSQEGQGGTDTQYF
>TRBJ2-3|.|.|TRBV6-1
TGTGCCACCAGTGATCCCGGGACAACAGGTACGCAGTATTTT
CATSDPGTTGTQYF
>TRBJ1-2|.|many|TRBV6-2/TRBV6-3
TGTGCCAGCAGCGAATCAAACTATGGCTACACCTTC
CASSESNYGYTF
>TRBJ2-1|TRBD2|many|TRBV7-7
TGTGCTAGCAGTCTGCTAGCGGGGGGGTACAATGAGCAGTTCTTC
CASSLLAGGYNEQFF
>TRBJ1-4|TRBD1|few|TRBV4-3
TGCGCCAGCAGCCAAGATTTGACAGGGGGGTATAATGAAAAACTGTTTTTT
CASSQDLTGGYNEKLFF
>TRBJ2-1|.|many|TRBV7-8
TGTGCCAGCAGCTTAGAGTCGGCACTTTTCAATGAGCAGTTCTTC
CASSLESALFNEQFF
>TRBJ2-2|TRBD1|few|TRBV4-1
TGCGCCAGCAGCCAAGAAGAGGGGGCGACCGGGGAGCTGTTTTTT
CASSQEEGATGELFF